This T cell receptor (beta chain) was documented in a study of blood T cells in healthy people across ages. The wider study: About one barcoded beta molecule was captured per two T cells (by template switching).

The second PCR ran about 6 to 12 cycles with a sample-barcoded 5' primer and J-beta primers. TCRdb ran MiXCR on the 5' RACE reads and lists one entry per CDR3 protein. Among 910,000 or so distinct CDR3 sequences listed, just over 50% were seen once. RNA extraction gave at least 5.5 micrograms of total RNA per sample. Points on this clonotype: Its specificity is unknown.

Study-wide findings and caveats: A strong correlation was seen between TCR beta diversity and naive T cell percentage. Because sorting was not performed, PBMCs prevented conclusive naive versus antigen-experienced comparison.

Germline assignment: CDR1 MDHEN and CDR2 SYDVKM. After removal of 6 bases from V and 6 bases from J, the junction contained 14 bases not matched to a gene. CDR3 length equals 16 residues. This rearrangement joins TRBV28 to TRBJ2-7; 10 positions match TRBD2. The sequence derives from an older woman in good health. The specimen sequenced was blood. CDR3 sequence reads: CASSIRASGSLTEQYF. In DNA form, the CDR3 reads TGTGCCAGCAGCATAAGGGCTAGCGGGAGTCTAACCGAGCAGTACTTC.